This T cell receptor beta chain emerged from a study of STAT5B mutations in CD4+ large granular lymphocyte leukemia (dated by TCRdb to between 2020 and 2023). Turning to the overall study: Among the healthy controls, the CDR3 'QG' motif was associated with a particular HLA allele. The study compared the TCRbeta repertoires of patients with CD4+ T-cell large granular lymphocyte leukemia against those of healthy blood donors. Flow cytometry performed on FACSCanto II or FACSVerse showed that the purified fractions had more than 95% purity among lymphocytes.

Healthy controls were around 38 blood donors whose buffy coats came from the Finnish Red Cross blood service. All TCR-sequenced material derived from peripheral blood: patient blood samples and healthy donor buffy coats. Peripheral blood mononuclear cells were isolated by Ficoll-Hypaque gradient centrifugation. For the healthy controls, CD4+ cells were obtained from buffy coats by magnetic purification. Genomic DNA was extracted with the Gentra Puregene Cell and Tissue kit and quantified on a Qubit 2.0 fluorometer. A note on this clone: Its antigen remains undetermined. Base qualities are not recorded, but no much larger clone differs from it by a single base.

TCRbeta rearrangements were sequenced from genomic DNA using the immunoSEQ assay at survey resolution. In the original analysis: A lowest detectable productive clonotype frequency of 2.59 x 10-5 was observed in the TCR sequencing data. Analyses included only productive TCRbeta rearrangements, meaning complete and in-frame sequences. Sample clonality was computed as Simpson clonality in the immunoSEQ Analyzer version 3.0. Clones were grouped by frequency into very rare, small, medium, large (1-20%) or hyperexpanded (>20%) categories. Generation probabilities were estimated with OLGA 1.2.3, V-gene circos plots were generated with VDJtools, specificities were searched for in VDJdb, and CDR3 motifs were identified with GLIPH. TCRdb re-hosts the immuneACCESS table, in-frame sequences only. Its copies lack some clones; in the studies checked, an unresolved V gene accounts for under half of them, and the cause for the rest is not known. The V and J calls and clone size were taken over from that table, and D and trimming were inferred from the DNA. The sample table shows approximately 31,000 clones, and about three quarters are seen once. Of the sample, 1% to 1.2% falls within the top ten clones.

Broad study findings and their caveats: The data were not HLA-matched, and the higher clonality in CD4+ T-LGLL than in CD8+ T-LGLL could be due to the relatively small sample size. TRBV06-family usage was enriched among the top patient clones (8/27) compared with healthy controls (2/35). Compared with healthy CD4+ repertoires, CD4-sorted patient repertoires appeared more clonal, and this difference remained even after the putative leukemic clones were removed. Each patient's main leukemic clonotypes were private, but approximately 23% of these clonotypes showed up at low frequency in the non-leukemic repertoires of other patients.

V drops 10 bases and J drops 2 bases, leaving 15 bases in between. CDR1 and CDR2, looked up from the germline V gene, are MNHEY and SVGAGI. From the cysteine through the phenylalanine, the CDR3 covers 14 amino acids. Only CDR3 DNA remains: 42 bases, in frame from the first base. Recombination connected TRBV6-5 to TRBJ1-5; a tentative D call is TRBD1 (6 bases match). The TCR comes from a human donor in good health. The sample consisted of CD4+ T cells from blood buffy coats. The DNA sequence is as follows: TGTGCCACTAGGGGGGCTGGTGGCAATCAGCCCCAGCATTTT. It translates as CATRGAGGNQPQHF.